The present TCR beta chain was sequenced within a study of cytomegalovirus exposure and HLA in healthy donors. Study as a whole: In an earlier analysis, approximately 120 million unique TCR beta sequences were found from 150 million to 200 million T cells. Researchers found that around 80% of under 450 genotyped donors fell within the Caucasian-associated ancestry cluster.

Study outcomes and limitations: Presence/absence analyses assumed roughly uniform sequencing depth across donors, which may not hold. Specificity for CMV antigens was confirmed in vitro for three of the CMV-associated chains.

The PCR contained 60 Vbeta and 13 Jbeta primers. Method: immunoSEQ multiplex PCR; TCRdb's copy keeps in-frame clones and lacks some. The repertoire includes almost 200,000 clones, roughly 77% of them detected once, and approximately 0.36% sits in the top ten. The length of the CDR3 is 13 residues. Per germline, CDR1 SGHTA and CDR2 FQGTGA. The V gene lost 5 bases and the J gene lost 3 bases, with 9 bases spanning the gap. As regards this clone: Its antigen remains unknown.

The J gene is TRBJ2-3, the V gene TRBV7-3; D is perhaps TRBD1 (6 bases). This receptor was identified in a male donor in good health and CMV-seropositive. Sequences were obtained from PBMCs. CDR3 coding DNA: TGTGCCAGCAGCGGCACAGGGACAGATACGCAGTATTTT. Encoded protein: CASSGTGTDTQYF. Filled out from reference TRBV7-3 and TRBJ2-3, the complete variable domain reads GAGVSQTPSNKVTEKGKYVELRCDPISGHTALYWYRQSLGQGPEFLIYFQGTGAADDSGLPNDRFFAVRPEGSVSTLKIQRTERGDSAVYLCASSGTGTDTQYFGPGTRLTVL.